The 18 T cell receptor beta chains below come from one sample, sequenced in a study of T-cell memory formation after mild COVID-19. A single record per CDR3 protein comes from TCRdb applying MiXCR to the 5' RACE reads. The sample carries about 430,000 distinct CDR3 sequences, about a sixth recorded once. The specimen was PBMCs or a T cell subset sorted from them (not recorded which). All receptors derive from a man aged 18-30 years who had mild COVID-19 (a few samples of this study predate the infection). Cell type and time point are not known.

This clonotype was recorded a few times. The chain employs TRBV9 and TRBJ1-3; unclear D gene. Trimming pared 0 bases from V and 0 bases from J, leaving 7 bases between. The CDR3 covers 15 residues. Germline V CDR1 and CDR2: SGDLS, YYNGEE. This CDR3 reads CASSVEGGSGNTIYF. In DNA, the CDR3 is TGTGCCAGCAGCGTAGAGGGAGGCTCTGGAAACACCATATATTTT.

The table lists this clonotype with a few counts. The chain combines TRBV7-3 with TRBJ2-2; TRBD2 matches 8 bases. V shed 6 bases and J 8 bases; nucleotides not matched to a gene: 11. Germline CDR1 is SGHTA and CDR2 is FQGTGA. The CDR3 has 15 amino acids. Here the CDR3 DNA reads TGTGCCAGCAGGGACACGGCGGGGGGCCCGGGGGAGCTGTTTTTT. Protein: CASRDTAGGPGELFF.

The chain carries TRBV7-9 and TRBJ1-1, with D possibly matching TRBD1 (6 bases). The germline CDR1 and CDR2 sequences are SEHNR and FQNEAQ (reference sequence). This CDR3 comprises 15 residues. Trimming took 3 bases from V and 0 from J, leaving 11 bases between them. Here the CDR3 DNA reads TGTGCCAGCAGCTTGGGACACCGCATGAACACTGAAGCTTTCTTT. Protein product: CASSLGHRMNTEAFF. Complete variable domain (other parts from reference TRBV7-9 and TRBJ1-1): DTGVSQNPRHKITKRGQNVTFRCDPISEHNRLYWYRQTLGQGPEFLTYFQNEAQLEKSRLLSDRFSAERPKGSFSTLEIQRTEQGDSAMYLCASSLGHRMNTEAFFGQGTRLTVV.

V and J are TRBV7-3 and TRBJ2-2, with D maybe TRBD1 (8 bases). CDR3 size: 16 residues. Germline V CDR1 and CDR2: SGHTA, FQGTGA. V was pared by 4 bases and J by 4 bases, with 16 bases between. CDR3 loop: CASSSGYRGGTGELFF. For the CDR3, the DNA is TGTGCCAGCAGCTCCGGATACAGGGGGGGCACCGGGGAGCTGTTTTTT.

This clonotype appeared a few times. The V gene is TRBV12-3 or TRBV12-4, the J gene TRBJ1-6, with D perhaps TRBD1 (5 bases). The CDR3 is 15 amino acids. The ends were cut back, 3 bases at V and 11 bases at J, with 17 bases in the middle. CDR3 loop: CASSFVSAGKTPLHF. In nucleotides, the CDR3 is TGTGCCAGCAGTTTTGTATCGGCAGGGAAAACACCCCTCCACTTT.

In this sample, this clonotype turned up many times. The chain couples TRBV5-1 to TRBJ2-3; the D call may be TRBD1 or TRBD2 (6 bases each). Trimming pared 4 bases from V and 6 bases from J, leaving 15 bases between. The CDR3 sequence is 14 residues long. Germline V gene sequence: CDR1 SGHRS, CDR2 YFSETQ. The CDR3 nucleotides are TGCGCCAGCAGCCCCTCCGGGGGCCGGGATACGCAGTATTTT. Its protein product is CASSPSGGRDTQYF.

The chain links TRBV3-1 to TRBJ1-6; D gene uncertain. The V gene's germline CDR1 is LGHDT and CDR2 YNNKEL (reference sequence). V was shortened by 3 bases and J by 10 bases, with 13 bases between the two germline ends. The CDR3 runs to 14 residues. CDR3 sequence reads: CASSQGSRTSPLHF. The CDR3 DNA reads TGTGCCAGCAGCCAGGGTAGTCGAACGTCACCCCTCCACTTT.

This chain connects TRBV7-2 to TRBJ1-1; no reliable D call. The germline CDR1 and CDR2 sequences are SGHTA and FQGNSA. V lost 0 bases and J 1 base, leaving 9 bases between the germline ends. The CDR3 is 15 amino acids. For the CDR3, the DNA is TGTGCCAGCAGCTTAGCGGGCATCCAGAACACTGAAGCTTTCTTT. Translated: CASSLAGIQNTEAFF.

V and J are TRBV6-5 and TRBJ2-7, with D tentatively TRBD2 (7 bases). Germline-derived CDR1 and CDR2 are MNHEY and SVGAGI. The CDR3 consists of 13 residues. The V end was cut by 6 bases, the J end by 5 bases, with 14 bases between. The CDR3 sequence: CASRGHGRHEQYF. CDR3 sequence (DNA): TGTGCCAGCAGGGGACACGGGAGGCACGAGCAGTACTTC.

This clonotype was counted between two and nine times. The chain is built from TRBV27 and TRBJ2-1; perhaps TRBD2 as D (6 bases). The germline CDR1 and CDR2 sequences are MNHEY and SMNVEV (reference sequence). V lost 3 bases and J lost 4, with 13 bases in between. The CDR3 is 15 amino acids. This chain's CDR3 is CASSFNGGAYNEQFF. The DNA of the CDR3 is TGTGCCAGCAGTTTCAACGGGGGAGCGTACAATGAGCAGTTCTTC.

The V call is TRBV7-2, the J call TRBJ1-3, with D unresolved. Trimming removed 6 bases at V and 2 bases at J, with 17 bases between. The CDR3 runs to 16 residues. Looked up from germline, CDR1 is SGHTA and CDR2 is FQGNSA. The CDR3, as DNA: TGTGCCAGCAGGAACCCAGTAGGTCTGACTGGAAACACCATATATTTT. It is translated as CASRNPVGLTGNTIYF.

This clonotype turned up a few times. The V gene is TRBV7-9, the J gene TRBJ1-4; D gene unclear. V dropped 3 bases and J dropped 4 bases, with 9 bases sitting between them. This CDR3 is 14 amino acids long. Germline V gene data show CDR1 as SEHNR and CDR2 as FQNEAQ (reference sequence). The CDR3 bases are TGTGCCAGCAGCTTCTTGGACCGTAATGAAAAACTGTTTTTT. Its translation: CASSFLDRNEKLFF.

This sequence joins TRBV2 and TRBJ1-6, with 8 bases that match TRBD1. The CDR3 is 14 residues long. Per germline, CDR1 SNHLY and CDR2 FYNNEI. Trimming at V came to 7 bases and at J to 8 bases, leaving 7 bases not matched to a gene. The CDR3 loop reads CASNGQGIYSPLHF. The CDR3 coding sequence is TGTGCCAGCAACGGACAGGGTATTTATTCACCCCTCCACTTT.

The chain uses TRBV15 and TRBJ1-1; D uncertain. Germline-derived CDR1 and CDR2 are LNHNV and YYDKDF (reference sequence). The CDR3 has 13 amino acids. V was cut by 1 base and J by 4 bases, with 7 bases left in between. The CDR3 bases are TGTGCCACCAGCAGAGCCCGCCGCACTGAAGCTTTCTTT. Translating it yields CATSRARRTEAFF.

This clonotype showed up just a few times. The chain combines TRBV29-1 with TRBJ2-7; 7 bases match TRBD2. V lost 4 bases and J lost 4; bases outside the gene matches: 4. The germline CDR1 and CDR2 sequences are SQVTM and ANQGSEA. CDR3 size: 12 residues. CDR3 sequence: CSVAPGGYEQYF. The CDR3 DNA sequence: TGCAGCGTTGCCCCCGGGGGGTACGAGCAGTACTTC.

V and J are TRBV10-3 and TRBJ2-5; TRBD1 matches 10 bases. V was pared by 10 bases and J by 5 bases, with 7 bases of the junction left unmatched. The CDR3 loop spans 13 amino acids. The V gene's germline CDR1 is ENHRY and CDR2 SYGVKD. The CDR3 bases are TGTGCCACCGGACAGGGGGGTGTTGAGACCCAGTACTTC. This codes for CATGQGGVETQYF.

This clonotype occurred a few times. J is TRBJ1-6 and V is TRBV5-1; TRBD1 might be the D (5 bases). The CDR3 contains 16 residues. From germline, CDR1 is SGHRS and CDR2 YFSETQ. V was trimmed by 0 bases and J by 8 bases, leaving 15 bases between them. DNA for the CDR3: TGCGCCAGCAGCTTGGCCGAGGCTGGGGGGTATTCACCCCTCCACTTT. It is translated as CASSLAEAGGYSPLHF.

This clonotype was recorded many times. This chain uses TRBV5-1 with TRBJ2-3, with TRBD2 as a possible D gene (6 bases). V was clipped by 2 bases and J by 6 bases, with 10 bases between them. Per germline, CDR1 SGHRS and CDR2 YFSETQ. The CDR3 sequence is 13 residues long. The CDR3 reads CASSFPGDDTQYF. The DNA of the CDR3 is TGCGCCAGCAGCTTCCCGGGGGACGATACGCAGTATTTT.